This entry lists 31 T cell receptor beta chains sequenced from one sample in a study. A single record per CDR3 protein comes from TCRdb applying MiXCR to the RT-PCR reads. The repertoire holds about 680,000 distinct CDR3 sequences, with 12% to 15% as singletons. The specimen sequenced was memory CD4+ T cells from blood. These receptors were obtained from a female donor in good health, serving as a healthy control.

This clonotype was found a few times. V is TRBV18 and J is TRBJ2-7, with 13 bases identical to TRBD2. The V gene's germline CDR1 is KGHSH and CDR2 LQKENI. The CDR3 totals 14 residues. The V and J ends lost 6 bases and 7 bases, in that order; junction bases with no gene match: 6. The CDR3 coding sequence is TGTGCCAGCTCGGCGGGACTAGCGGGGTGGGAGCAGTACTTC. It translates to CASSAGLAGWEQYF.

This clonotype came up many times. The chain is built from TRBV15 and TRBJ1-2; TRBD1 matches 9 bases. This CDR3 contains 16 residues. Germline-derived CDR1 and CDR2 are LNHNV and YYDKDF (reference sequence). J was trimmed by 5 bases and V by 0 bases; bases with no gene match: 7. Here the CDR3 DNA reads TGTGCCACCAGCAGAGATAAAGGGACAGGGCCGTATGGCTACACCTTC. Its translation is CATSRDKGTGPYGYTF.

Ten or more counts support this clonotype. The genes are TRBV15 and TRBJ2-3; D is uncertain. V was trimmed by 0 bases and J by 4 bases, leaving 11 bases between them. The CDR3 sequence is 15 residues long. CDR1 and CDR2 (germline): LNHNV, YYDKDF (reference sequence). The CDR3 is CATSRDPLAADTQYF. CDR3 nucleotides: TGTGCCACCAGCAGAGATCCCCTGGCGGCAGATACGCAGTATTTT. Full variable domain (rest looked up from reference TRBV15 and TRBJ2-3): DAMVIQNPRYQVTQFGKPVTLSCSQTLNHNVMYWYQQKSSQAPKLLFHYYDKDFNNEADTPDNFQSRRPNTSFCFLDIRSPGLGDTAMYLCATSRDPLAADTQYFGPGTRLTVL.

The chain is built from TRBV7-9 and TRBJ1-1; D is uncertain. From germline, CDR1 is SEHNR and CDR2 FQNEAQ (reference sequence). Trimming took off 5 bases at V and 1 base at J, with 11 bases between the two ends. CDR3 length: 14 amino acids. The CDR3 bases are TGTGCCAGCAGCCATACGGGCGGGAACACTGAAGCTTTCTTT. Translating gives CASSHTGGNTEAFF.

This chain uses TRBV20-1 with TRBJ2-5, with 12 bases identical to TRBD1. The germline gives CDR1 DFQATT, CDR2 SNEGSKA (reference sequence). V shed 0 bases, J shed 5 bases, and the junction held 4 bases outside the gene matches. The CDR3 is 15 amino acids. CDR3 amino acids: CSARDWDRGRETQYF. CDR3 DNA sequence: TGCAGTGCTAGAGATTGGGACAGGGGGCGGGAGACCCAGTACTTC.

This clonotype was seen a few times. The CDR3 DNA follows: TGTGCCAGCAGTCGCATTGTTGGGGAGACGGGGTTGTACGAGCAGTACTTC. This codes for CASSRIVGETGLYEQYF. This chain links TRBV27 with TRBJ2-7, with a weak D call TRBD2 (5 bases). The CDR3 contains 17 residues. CDR1 is MNHEY and CDR2 is SMNVEV in the germline V gene (reference sequence). With 5 bases removed from V and 4 bases from J, the gap between germline ends came to 24 bases.

V and J are TRBV20-1 and TRBJ2-1; D may be TRBD1 (6 bases). The ends were cut back, 1 base at V and 7 bases at J, with 20 bases in the middle. CDR1 is DFQATT, CDR2 SNEGSKA, per germline (reference sequence). This CDR3 is built from 16 residues. The CDR3 spells CSARVPGSLGGNEQFF. The CDR3, as DNA: TGCAGTGCTAGAGTCCCGGGAAGCCTAGGGGGAAATGAGCAGTTCTTC.

A few counts support this clonotype. CDR3 nucleotide sequence: TGTGCCAGCAGCTTTCGGCCGGATAGCACAGATACGCAGTATTTT. Its translation: CASSFRPDSTDTQYF. The rearrangement uses TRBV7-2 and TRBJ2-3, with D hard to call. Trimming pared 3 bases from V and 0 bases from J, leaving 10 bases between. The length of the CDR3 is 15 residues. Germline lookup yields CDR1 SGHTA and CDR2 FQGNSA. Full variable domain (outside the CDR3, taken from reference TRBV7-2 and TRBJ2-3): GAGVSQSPSNKVTEKGKDVELRCDPISGHTALYWYRQSLGQGLEFLIYFQGNSAPDKSGLPSDRFSAERTGGSVSTLTIQRTQQEDSAVYLCASSFRPDSTDTQYFGPGTRLTVL.

In its sample, this clonotype was seen a few times. The rearrangement uses TRBV20-1 and TRBJ1-1, with D maybe TRBD1 (5 bases). V lost 0 bases to trimming and J lost 0 bases, with 11 bases between them. CDR1 is DFQATT, CDR2 SNEGSKA, per germline (reference sequence). The CDR3 consists of 15 residues. The CDR3 region has the DNA TGCAGTGCTAGAGACCAACGGGGGGTGAACACTGAAGCTTTCTTT. Protein sequence: CSARDQRGVNTEAFF.

This clonotype was observed a few times. The chain is built from TRBV6-1 and TRBJ1-2, with D uncertain. The CDR3 length is 13 residues. The V end lost 2 bases, the J end lost 8 bases, and 12 bases lay between the germline ends. Germline CDR1 is MNHNS and CDR2 is SASEGT. The CDR3 is CASSESQSRGYTF. Written as DNA, the CDR3 is TGTGCCAGCAGTGAAAGTCAATCAAGAGGCTACACCTTC.

This chain joins TRBV20-1 and TRBJ1-1, with 7 bases matching TRBD1. CDR3 length: 14 residues. The germline V gene encodes CDR1 DFQATT and CDR2 SNEGSKA (reference sequence). J lost 1 base, V lost 2 bases, and 4 bases had no gene match. The CDR3 protein is CSARKGAGNTEAFF. The CDR3 DNA is TGCAGTGCTAGAAAGGGGGCAGGGAACACTGAAGCTTTCTTT.

CDR3 sequence reads: CSASNGRALNEQFF. The DNA for the CDR3 is TGCAGTGCTAGTAACGGGAGGGCCCTAAATGAGCAGTTCTTC. The chain employs TRBV20-1 and TRBJ2-1; TRBD2 matches at 8 bases. V lost 3 bases to trimming and J lost 7 bases; unmatched junction nucleotides: 8. Germline values: CDR1 DFQATT, CDR2 SNEGSKA (reference sequence). This CDR3 is 14 amino acids long.

The table lists this clonotype with a few counts. The chain employs TRBV18 and TRBJ1-1; D call uncertain. The CDR3 runs to 15 residues. The germline V and J ends were trimmed by 1 base and 3 bases, with 12 bases remaining between them. CDR1 and CDR2 (germline): KGHSH, LQKENI. This chain's CDR3 is CASSPLGGMDTEAFF. The CDR3 region has the DNA TGTGCCAGCTCACCACTTGGAGGAATGGACACTGAAGCTTTCTTT.

This clonotype has a count of ten or more. The J gene is TRBJ1-5, the V gene TRBV27, with no clear D. CDR3 length equals 12 residues. CDR1 MNHEY and CDR2 SMNVEV come from the germline V gene (reference sequence). Trimming left V 8 bases short and J 1 base short, with 6 bases between. The CDR3 nucleotides are TGTGCCAGCTGGCAAAGCAATCAGCCCCAGCATTTT. It encodes CASWQSNQPQHF.

This clonotype has just a few counts. V is TRBV18 and J is TRBJ2-1, with 13 bases fitting TRBD2. The V segment lost 4 bases and the J segment 0 bases; nucleotides outside the gene matches: 12. Per the germline V gene, CDR1 is KGHSH and CDR2 is LQKENI. The CDR3 spans 20 residues. CDR3 nucleotide sequence: TGTGCCAGCTCACTGTGGGCTGGACTAGCGGGGGAAAGCTCCTACAATGAGCAGTTCTTC. As protein: CASSLWAGLAGESSYNEQFF.

In the case of this clonotype: It may be a read error: a sequence one base away is much more abundant. J is TRBJ2-1 and V is TRBV4-1; D gene ambiguous. The CDR3 is made up of 14 amino acids. V was cut by 3 bases and J by 12 bases, with 18 bases left in between. Germline CDR1 MGHRA, CDR2 YSYEKL. The CDR3 here is CASSQLDSIRVQFF. CDR3 nucleotide sequence: TGCGCCAGCAGCCAGCTGGATTCGATTCGTGTGCAGTTCTTC.

A few counts support this clonotype. The chain couples TRBV7-9 to TRBJ2-5; TRBD1 is a possible D gene (5 bases). CDR1 SEHNR and CDR2 FQNEAQ come from the germline V gene (reference sequence). V dropped 4 bases and J dropped 0 bases, with 15 bases sitting between them. The CDR3 length is 16 residues. The CDR3 nucleotides read TGTGCCAGCAGCTCAGCGACGTGGACATACCAAGAGACCCAGTACTTC. Encoded protein: CASSSATWTYQETQYF.

The gene calls are TRBV20-1 and TRBJ1-1; D is unresolved. Germline CDR1 reads DFQATT; CDR2 reads SNEGSKA (reference sequence). The ends were cut back, 3 bases at V and 1 base at J, with 12 bases in the middle. The CDR3 contains 14 residues. The CDR3 DNA follows: TGCAGTGCTAGTTTGTCTACCCAGAACACTGAAGCTTTCTTT. The encoded protein is CSASLSTQNTEAFF.

This clonotype has more than one count but fewer than ten. The gene calls are TRBV10-2 and TRBJ2-7; possible D gene TRBD1, 5 bases. The V gene's germline CDR1 is WSHSY and CDR2 SAAADI. This CDR3 region has 12 residues. V lost 5 bases and J 4 bases, leaving 9 bases between the germline ends. In DNA form, the CDR3 reads TGCGCCAGCAGTATCGGACATTACGAGCAGTACTTC. This codes for CASSIGHYEQYF.

The sample holds a few counts of this clonotype. This chain joins TRBV20-1 and TRBJ1-1; TRBD1 matches at 10 bases. Trimming removed 1 base from V and 4 bases from J; junction bases left unmatched: 12. This CDR3 spans 17 amino acids. CDR1 and CDR2 from the germline V gene are DFQATT and SNEGSKA (reference sequence). CDR3 protein: CSARGPQMGQGFTEAFF. For the CDR3, the DNA is TGCAGTGCTAGAGGCCCCCAAATGGGACAGGGGTTCACTGAAGCTTTCTTT.

This clonotype has just a few counts. The gene calls are TRBV10-3 and TRBJ1-2; tentatively, D is TRBD1 (5 bases). There are 14 residues in the CDR3. Looked up from germline, CDR1 is ENHRY and CDR2 is SYGVKD. Between the trimmed V and J ends, which lost 0 bases and 4 bases, there was a span of 9 bases. The CDR3 region has the DNA TGTGCCATCAGTGAGTCCGGGCAGGGCTATGGCTACACCTTC. It specifies CAISESGQGYGYTF.

The genes are TRBV20-1 and TRBJ1-2, with TRBD1 as a possible D gene (5 bases). The CDR3 totals 15 residues. The germline V gene has CDR1 DFQATT and CDR2 SNEGSKA (reference sequence). V lost 0 bases to trimming and J lost 8 bases, with 19 bases between them. The CDR3 sequence is CSARDRGSETRGYTF. The CDR3 nucleotides are TGCAGTGCTAGAGATCGGGGCAGCGAAACTAGGGGCTACACCTTC.

The chain is built from TRBV20-1 and TRBJ2-3; D possibly corresponds to TRBD1 (6 bases). CDR3 length: 16 amino acids. Germline CDR1 and CDR2: DFQATT and SNEGSKA (reference sequence). Trimming pared 1 base from V and 2 bases from J, leaving 16 bases between. CDR3 coding DNA: TGCAGTGCTAGAGCTGTTCCGGGACAACACACAGATACGCAGTATTTT. Translation gives CSARAVPGQHTDTQYF.

The chain has TRBV6-2 or TRBV6-3 and TRBJ1-3; D gene uncertain. Trimming took off 8 bases at V and 1 base at J, with 12 bases between the two ends. Germline-derived CDR1 and CDR2 are MNHEY and SVGEGT. The CDR3 spans 14 residues. The CDR3 sequence: CASERGQSGNTIYF. The CDR3, as DNA: TGTGCCAGCGAACGGGGTCAATCTGGAAACACCATATATTTT.

There are many counts of this clonotype. V gene TRBV15 combines with J gene TRBJ1-2; 7 bases are a match to TRBD1. The CDR3 covers 14 residues. CDR1 and CDR2 (germline): LNHNV, YYDKDF (reference sequence). Losses at the gene ends were 4 bases for V and 7 bases for J; bases not matched to a gene: 9. CDR3 sequence reads: CATSKGDRVAGYTF. DNA of the CDR3: TGTGCCACCAGCAAAGGAGACAGGGTCGCTGGCTACACCTTC.

This rearrangement joins TRBV4-3 to TRBJ2-3, with D uncertain. CDR1 LGHNA and CDR2 YSLEER come from the germline V gene. V was trimmed by 2 bases and J by 6 bases, leaving 12 bases between them. CDR3 length: 14 residues. CDR3 in DNA: TGCGCCAGCAGCCAAAACCCGTTACGGGATACGCAGTATTTT. It yields the protein CASSQNPLRDTQYF.

The gene calls are TRBV7-9 and TRBJ1-1; a possible D gene is TRBD1 (5 bases). The germline V gene has CDR1 SEHNR and CDR2 FQNEAQ (reference sequence). V lost 11 bases to trimming and J lost 1 base, with 11 bases between them. CDR3 length equals 12 residues. The CDR3 loop is CALGEGNTEAFF. CDR3 sequence (DNA): TGTGCCTTGGGGGAGGGGAACACTGAAGCTTTCTTT.

V usage is TRBV4-3 and J usage is TRBJ2-2; D ambiguous. CDR1 LGHNA and CDR2 YSLEER come from the germline V gene. Trimming removed 1 base at V and 4 bases at J, with 7 bases between. The CDR3 runs to 14 residues. CDR3 DNA: TGCGCCAGCAGCCAAGTTGGTGGCACCGGGGAGCTGTTTTTT. Translated, it gives CASSQVGGTGELFF.

This clonotype has a single count. A much larger clonotype is one base distant, so this may be a read error. This CDR3 is CASTRDISGDTQYF. The CDR3 nucleotides are TGCGCCAGCACCAGGGACATCTCCGGAGATACGCAGTATTTT. This chain links TRBV5-1 with TRBJ2-3; possible D gene TRBD1, 6 bases. CDR3 length: 14 amino acids. V was cut by 6 bases and J by 5 bases, with 16 bases left in between. The V gene's germline CDR1 is SGHRS and CDR2 YFSETQ.

This rearrangement joins TRBV27 to TRBJ1-5; D ambiguous. Per the germline V gene, CDR1 is MNHEY and CDR2 is SMNVEV (reference sequence). The CDR3 has 15 amino acids. V was pared by 3 bases and J by 1 base, with 10 bases between. This CDR3 reads CASSFHKGSNQPQHF. For the CDR3, the DNA is TGTGCCAGCAGTTTTCATAAGGGCAGCAATCAGCCCCAGCATTTT.

This clonotype was seen ten or more times. The rearrangement joins TRBV20-1 to TRBJ2-3, with D hard to call. CDR3 length equals 12 residues. CDR1 is DFQATT, CDR2 SNEGSKA, per germline (reference sequence). V lost 6 bases and J lost 1, with 8 bases in between. The CDR3 DNA reads TGCAGTGCAACAGACCGCACAGATACGCAGTATTTT. It is translated as CSATDRTDTQYF.